The next 12 T cell receptor beta chains were all read from a single sample in a study of T cells in Graves' hyperthyroidism and ophthalmopathy. TCR beta CDR3 region amplification was performed from RNA transcripts. The study used the HTBI primer set for a first-round RT-PCR of the TCR CDR3. MiXCR, run by TCRdb on the multiplex PCR reads, gives a single entry per CDR3 protein. Of around 450,000 distinct CDR3 sequences listed, about a sixth were seen once; the top ten hold roughly an eighth. Sequenced material: blood. The receptors come from a woman between 18 and 29 years old with Graves' hyperthyroidism.

J is TRBJ1-6 and V is TRBV7-2; 8 bases match TRBD1. The V gene end was trimmed by 4 bases and the J gene end by 5 bases; junction bases not matched to a gene: 4. The V gene's germline CDR1 is SGHTA and CDR2 FQGNSA. This CDR3 has 15 amino acids. In nucleotides, the CDR3 is TGTGCCAGCAGCTCGAGACAGGGGAATAATTCACCCCTCCACTTT. Translation gives CASSSRQGNNSPLHF. The entire variable domain, with the rest obtained from reference TRBV7-2 and TRBJ1-6, is as follows: GAGVSQSPSNKVTEKGKDVELRCDPISGHTALYWYRQSLGQGLEFLIYFQGNSAPDKSGLPSDRFSAERTGGSVSTLTIQRTQQEDSAVYLCASSSRQGNNSPLHFGNGTRLTVT.

V gene TRBV19 combines with J gene TRBJ1-2; weak D call: TRBD1 (6 bases). V was cut by 0 bases and J by 4 bases, with 9 bases left in between. The CDR3 is 14 amino acids. The germline V gene encodes CDR1 LNHDA and CDR2 SQIVND (reference sequence). The CDR3 here is CASSIEQGTYGYTF. The CDR3 coding sequence is TGTGCCAGTAGTATAGAGCAGGGGACCTATGGCTACACCTTC.

This clonotype was seen ten or more times. The rearrangement joins TRBV20-1 to TRBJ2-7; no firm D call. In germline, CDR1 is DFQATT, CDR2 SNEGSKA (reference sequence). This CDR3 is built from 14 residues. V lost 6 bases to trimming and J lost 6 bases, with 21 bases between them. CDR3 protein: CSAPQDSWGGEQYF. DNA for the CDR3: TGCAGTGCCCCCCAAGACTCGTGGGGTGGCGAGCAGTACTTC.

For this clonotype: A much bigger clone sits one base away, suggesting this may be a read error. The rearrangement joins TRBV20-1 to TRBJ2-7, with TRBD2 identical over 11 bases. This CDR3 region has 14 residues. Germline V lookup: CDR1 DFQATT, CDR2 SNEGSKA (reference sequence). The CDR3 loop is CSVRSLAGAYEQYF. The DNA for the CDR3 is TGCAGTGTTAGATCACTAGCGGGGGCCTACGAGCAGTACTTC.

V gene TRBV9 combines with J gene TRBJ2-7; 10 bases map to TRBD2. The CDR3 has 22 amino acids. V was clipped by 0 bases and J by 7 bases; unmatched bases: 28. Germline CDR1 and CDR2: SGDLS and YYNGEE. DNA of the CDR3: TGTGCCAGCAGCGTAGACTTGGGGATTCTAGAGCGGGAGGGTGGGAAAAAAGTGGAGCAGTACTTC. Protein: CASSVDLGILEREGGKKVEQYF. Looking up the rest from reference TRBV9 and TRBJ2-7 gives the full variable domain: DSGVTQTPKHLITATGQRVTLRCSPRSGDLSVYWYQQSLDQGLQFLIQYYNGEERAKGNILERFSAQQFPDLHSELNLSSLELGDSALYFCASSVDLGILEREGGKKVEQYFGPGTRLTVT.

The V and J genes are TRBV6-5 and TRBJ2-5; the D gene is possibly TRBD2 (7 bases). CDR1 is MNHEY, CDR2 SVGAGI, per germline. The CDR3 loop spans 16 amino acids. Trimming removed 2 bases at V and 5 bases at J, with 18 bases between. This CDR3 reads CASSYTMGGLEETQYF. The CDR3 DNA reads as TGTGCCAGCAGTTACACAATGGGGGGGCTGGAGGAGACCCAGTACTTC.

In this sample, this clonotype turned up a few times. The gene calls are TRBV7-6 and TRBJ1-2; D not resolved. CDR3 length equals 16 residues. Germline V lookup: CDR1 SGHVS, CDR2 FNYEAQ. V was trimmed by 3 bases and J by 7 bases, leaving 21 bases between them. This CDR3 is CASSFLPLYQPTGYTF. The CDR3 DNA is TGTGCCAGCAGCTTTTTACCTTTGTACCAACCCACTGGCTACACCTTC.

This clonotype was found many times. The V gene is TRBV20-1, the J gene TRBJ2-5; D tentatively fits TRBD1 or TRBD2 (5 bases each). Trimming removed 3 bases at V and 0 bases at J, with 11 bases between. Germline loops: CDR1 DFQATT, CDR2 SNEGSKA (reference sequence). The CDR3 contains 14 residues. DNA of the CDR3: TGCAGTGCTAGTGCCCCGGGACACCAAGAGACCCAGTACTTC. Translated: CSASAPGHQETQYF.

This clonotype has ten or more counts. J is TRBJ1-2 and V is TRBV20-1, with a weak D call TRBD1 (5 bases). CDR1 DFQATT and CDR2 SNEGSKA come from the germline V gene (reference sequence). The CDR3 loop spans 13 amino acids. Trimming pared 4 bases from V and 1 base from J, leaving 10 bases between. CDR3 DNA sequence: TGCAGTGCTACAGACGGGGGTAACTATGGCTACACCTTC. Translated, it gives CSATDGGNYGYTF.

This chain links TRBV18 with TRBJ1-2; 7 bases match TRBD1. The germline gives CDR1 KGHSH, CDR2 LQKENI. Unmatched junction bases numbered 6, after V lost 6 bases and J lost 2 bases. This CDR3 is 14 amino acids long. CDR3 DNA sequence: TGTGCCAGCTCGCCGAAACAGGGGAACTATGGCTACACCTTC. Its translation is CASSPKQGNYGYTF.

This clonotype was detected ten times or more. The chain links TRBV7-3 to TRBJ2-3, with unresolved D. CDR3 length equals 14 residues. CDR1 and CDR2 from the germline V gene are SGHTA and FQGTGA. Deletions cut 5 bases from V and 5 bases from J, with 14 bases between. CDR3 in DNA: TGTGCCAGCAGCCTGTCGACCCCTCAAGATACGCAGTATTTT. This encodes CASSLSTPQDTQYF.

This clonotype was counted at least ten times. The chain couples TRBV7-2 to TRBJ1-2, with 10 bases matching TRBD1. The CDR3 consists of 16 residues. In germline, CDR1 is SGHTA, CDR2 FQGNSA. V lost 3 bases, J lost 3 bases, and 7 bases stayed unmatched. In DNA form, the CDR3 reads TGTGCCAGCAGCTTCCTGACAGGGGGCTCAGACTATGGCTACACCTTC. Translation gives CASSFLTGGSDYGYTF.